The 18 T cell receptor beta chains reported below all come from one sample, sequenced in a study of Ad26.COV2.S vaccination and SARS-CoV-2 variants. Treatment meaning: roughly 20 received Ad26.COV2.S at low or high dose, single or two shots; five or six received placebo; per-sample allocation not given. Sampling was performed 63 days after the first vaccine or placebo injection. Some clones are missing from TCRdb's copy, which holds only in-frame ones; the method was immunoSEQ multiplex PCR. The sample carries roughly 400,000 clones, about 90% recorded once. The sequences come from peripheral blood, collected in a trial of Ad26.COV2.S vaccine versus placebo. These receptors were collected from a person between 18 and 65 years old who received the Ad26.COV2.S COVID-19 vaccine or a placebo.

The chain is built from TRBV28 and TRBJ1-3; a weak D match, TRBD1 (5 bases). The CDR3 sequence is 15 residues long. The V gene lost 5 bases and the J gene lost 2 bases, with 13 bases spanning the gap. Per germline, CDR1 MDHEN and CDR2 SYDVKM. CDR3 DNA sequence: TGTGCCAGCAGTATACAGGCAGTACCTGGAAACACCATATATTTT. Its protein product is CASSIQAVPGNTIYF.

The chain has TRBV5-6 and TRBJ2-2, with TRBD2 identical over 12 bases. The CDR3 contains 17 residues. Unmatched junction bases numbered 7, after V lost 6 bases and J lost 1 base. Per the germline V gene, CDR1 is SGHDT and CDR2 is YYEEEE. CDR3 nucleotide sequence: TGTGCCAGCACCTCGGCTAGCGGGAGGGGGAACACCGGGGAGCTGTTTTTT. Translating it yields CASTSASGRGNTGELFF.

The chain uses TRBV9 and TRBJ1-3, with TRBD1 identical over 8 bases. Trimming took 0 bases from V and 8 from J; bases not matched to a gene: 7. From germline, CDR1 is SGDLS and CDR2 YYNGEE. CDR3 length: 15 residues. The CDR3: CASSVVDRGSDTIYF. The CDR3 nucleotides are TGTGCCAGCAGCGTAGTCGACAGGGGTTCTGACACCATATATTTT.

This chain links TRBV4-2 with TRBJ1-3, with D possibly matching TRBD1 (6 bases). V lost 1 base and J 2 bases, leaving 12 bases between the germline ends. This CDR3 spans 16 amino acids. Per the germline V gene, CDR1 is LGHNA and CDR2 is YNFKEQ. CDR3 residues: CASSQGGGFPGNTIYF. CDR3 DNA: TGTGCCAGCAGCCAAGGAGGGGGGTTCCCTGGAAACACCATATATTTT.

The chain couples TRBV7-2 to TRBJ2-2; 7 bases fit TRBD1. V was pared by 7 bases and J by 6 bases, with 8 bases of the junction left unmatched. The V gene's germline CDR1 is SGHTA and CDR2 FQGNSA. The CDR3 spans 14 residues. The CDR3 loop is CASTPDRDPGELFF. The DNA of the CDR3 is TGTGCCAGCACGCCTGACAGGGATCCCGGGGAGCTGTTTTTT.

The chain employs TRBV10-3 and TRBJ2-7; 13 bases align to TRBD2. This CDR3 contains 14 residues. The V and J ends lost 6 bases and 5 bases, in that order; junction bases with no gene match: 4. Germline values: CDR1 ENHRY, CDR2 SYGVKD. DNA for the CDR3: TGTGCCATCAGCACCGGACTAGCGGGAGACGAGCAGTACTTC. This codes for CAISTGLAGDEQYF.

The chain uses TRBV19 and TRBJ2-3; TRBD1 or TRBD2 may be the D gene (5 bases each). CDR1 is LNHDA and CDR2 is SQIVND in the germline V gene (reference sequence). This CDR3 is built from 14 residues. V gave up 3 bases and J gave up 1 base, with 8 bases separating them. The CDR3 sequence: CASSIWDGTDTQYF. In DNA form, the CDR3 reads TGTGCCAGTAGTATTTGGGACGGCACAGATACGCAGTATTTT.

The chain combines TRBV5-8 with TRBJ2-6; 11 bases fit TRBD1. With 4 bases clipped from V and 0 bases from J, the junction kept 9 bases outside the gene matches. Germline CDR1 is SGHTS and CDR2 is YDEGEE. The CDR3 has 19 residues. CDR3 sequence (DNA): TGTGCCAGCAGCATTTATGGGACAGGGGGATTCTCTGGGGCCAACGTCCTGACTTTC. Encoded protein: CASSIYGTGGFSGANVLTF.

The chain carries TRBV18 and TRBJ2-1; the match to TRBD2 covers 11 bases. In germline, CDR1 is KGHSH, CDR2 LQKENI. The ends lost 0 bases at V and 10 bases at J; junction bases unmatched: 5. This CDR3 has 15 residues. CDR3 in DNA: TGTGCCAGCTCACCACCACTAGCGGGAGAGTCGGAGCAGTTCTTC. Translating it yields CASSPPLAGESEQFF.

The chain links TRBV20-1 to TRBJ1-4; TRBD1 might be the D (5 bases). Germline V lookup: CDR1 DFQATT, CDR2 SNEGSKA (reference sequence). This CDR3 is 11 amino acids long. V dropped 3 bases and J dropped 6 bases, with 5 bases sitting between them. The CDR3 DNA reads as TGCAGTGCTAGGACAGATGAAAAACTGTTTTTT. As protein: CSARTDEKLFF.

V and J are TRBV5-8 and TRBJ1-5; D is unresolved. V was pared by 1 base and J by 7 bases, with 12 bases between. The CDR3 runs to 14 residues. Germline CDR1 is SGHTS and CDR2 is YDEGEE. The chain's CDR3 is CASSLRPLGQPQHF. The CDR3 DNA reads as TGTGCCAGCAGCTTGCGGCCCCTCGGCCAGCCCCAGCATTTT.

V gene TRBV10-3 combines with J gene TRBJ2-5, with 8 bases that match TRBD1. Per the germline V gene, CDR1 is ENHRY and CDR2 is SYGVKD. The CDR3 covers 16 residues. The junction had 4 bases not matched to a gene; V was cut back by 0 bases and J by 1 base. The DNA for the CDR3 is TGTGCCATCAGTGAGTCGAGAGGACAGGGCCAAGAGACCCAGTACTTC. This sequence encodes CAISESRGQGQETQYF.

The J gene is TRBJ1-2, the V gene TRBV28; weak D call: TRBD1 (5 bases). Looked up from germline, CDR1 is MDHEN and CDR2 is SYDVKM. This CDR3 is built from 17 residues. Trimming took off 3 bases at V and 0 bases at J, with 17 bases between the two ends. This CDR3 reads CASSFRGSLNSNYGYTF. In DNA, the CDR3 is TGTGCCAGCAGTTTCCGGGGCAGCCTTAATTCTAACTATGGCTACACCTTC.

This chain uses TRBV28 with TRBJ2-5, with TRBD2 matching 8 bases. V lost 2 bases, J lost 9 bases, and 5 bases stayed unmatched. The CDR3 is 13 residues long. Germline V lookup: CDR1 MDHEN, CDR2 SYDVKM. The DNA of the CDR3 is TGTGCCAGCAGTTTAGTGCTAGCGGGTTCCCAGTACTTC. Its translation: CASSLVLAGSQYF.

The V call is TRBV7-3, the J call TRBJ2-3, with a weak D call TRBD1 (7 bases). This CDR3 has 15 amino acids. The V end was cut by 5 bases, the J end by 6 bases, with 18 bases between. In germline, CDR1 is SGHTA, CDR2 FQGTGA. CDR3 sequence reads: CASSQGGGVGDTQYF. CDR3 nucleotides: TGTGCCAGCAGCCAAGGGGGCGGGGTCGGGGATACGCAGTATTTT.

In its sample, this clone was seen a few times. The chain links TRBV7-9 to TRBJ2-2, with 9 nucleotides matching TRBD1. The CDR3 runs 15 residues. Germline trimming cut 1 base from V and 6 bases from J; bases unmatched to any gene: 3. Germline loops: CDR1 SEHNR, CDR2 FQNEAQ (reference sequence). The CDR3: CASSLGDRESGELFF. DNA for the CDR3: TGTGCCAGCAGCTTAGGGGACAGGGAGTCCGGGGAGCTGTTTTTT.

This clone showed up just once. The chain combines TRBV5-6 with TRBJ2-1; TRBD2 is a possible D gene (6 bases). V was pared by 3 bases and J by 5 bases, with 9 bases between. The CDR3 is made up of 13 amino acids. Germline CDR1 is SGHDT and CDR2 is YYEEEE. The CDR3 region has the DNA TGTGCCAGCAGCTGGACTAACGACAATGAGCAGTTCTTC. Translation: CASSWTNDNEQFF.

A note on this clone: This same CDR3 is encoded by further DNA sequences in the sample. V gene TRBV7-2 combines with J gene TRBJ1-3; TRBD1 agrees at 7 bases. There are 14 residues in the CDR3. V lost 5 bases and J lost 2; bases outside the gene matches: 3. CDR1 is SGHTA and CDR2 is FQGNSA in the germline V gene. The CDR3 DNA reads as TGTGCCAGCAGCCCCGACAGGGCTGGAAACACCATATATTTT. Translation: CASSPDRAGNTIYF.